This T cell receptor beta chain was retrieved from a study of regulatory T cells in long-lasting Graves disease. Noted time point: newly diagnosed GD, antithyroid drugs for less than 3 months. PBMC RNA served as the TCR library source. With regard to this clonotype: No antigen is known for it. A much larger clone differs from this one at a single base, so this may be a read error.

Sequencing libraries for TCR beta were prepared with iRepertoire HTBI primers and Arm-PCR of CDR3 regions. MiXCR, run by TCRdb on the multiplex PCR reads, gives a single entry per CDR3 protein. The table records 320,000 or so distinct CDR3 sequences, over 15% of them present only once. Findings and caveats of the study: Thyroid tissue went unstudied; only peripheral blood was examined. Favored usage of TRBV28, TRBJ1-2 and TRBJ2-5 was recorded in persistent disease. Accuracy may have been reduced by the small sample size.

Per germline, CDR1 MNHGY and CDR2 SVAAGI. The CDR3 spans 15 residues. This clonotype was sampled from a female donor with Graves disease. V usage is TRBV6-9 and J usage is TRBJ2-1; the match to TRBD2 covers 7 bases. Specimen: peripheral blood mononuclear cells (PBMCs), collected at new diagnosis, from a patient treated with antithyroid drugs. The CDR3 DNA reads TGTGCCAGCAGTTCCCAGGGACTACTGTACAATGAGCAGCTCTTC. Protein product: CASSSQGLLYNEQLF.